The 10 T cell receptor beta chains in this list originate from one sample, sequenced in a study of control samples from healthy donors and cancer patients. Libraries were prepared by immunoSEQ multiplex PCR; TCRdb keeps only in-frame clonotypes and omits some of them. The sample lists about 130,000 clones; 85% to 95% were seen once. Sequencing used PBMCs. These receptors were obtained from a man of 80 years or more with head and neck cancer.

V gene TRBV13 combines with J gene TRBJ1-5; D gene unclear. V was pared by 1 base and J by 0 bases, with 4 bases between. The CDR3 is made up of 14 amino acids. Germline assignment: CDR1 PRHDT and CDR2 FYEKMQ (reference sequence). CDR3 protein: CASSLALSNQPQHF. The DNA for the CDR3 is TGTGCCAGCAGCTTAGCACTTAGCAATCAGCCCCAGCATTTT.

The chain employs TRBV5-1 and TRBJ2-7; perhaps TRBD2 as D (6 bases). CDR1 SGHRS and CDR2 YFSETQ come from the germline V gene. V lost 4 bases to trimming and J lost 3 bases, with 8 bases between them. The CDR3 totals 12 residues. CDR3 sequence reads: CASSREYYEQYF. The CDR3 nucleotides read TGCGCCAGCAGCCGGGAGTACTACGAGCAGTACTTC.

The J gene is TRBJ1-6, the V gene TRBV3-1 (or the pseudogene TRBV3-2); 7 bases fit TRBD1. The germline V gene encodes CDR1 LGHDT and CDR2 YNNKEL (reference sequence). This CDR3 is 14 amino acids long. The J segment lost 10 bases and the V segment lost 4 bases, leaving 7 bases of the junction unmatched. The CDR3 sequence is CASSPGQPFSPLHF. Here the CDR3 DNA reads TGTGCCAGCAGCCCGGGACAGCCCTTCTCACCCCTCCACTTT.

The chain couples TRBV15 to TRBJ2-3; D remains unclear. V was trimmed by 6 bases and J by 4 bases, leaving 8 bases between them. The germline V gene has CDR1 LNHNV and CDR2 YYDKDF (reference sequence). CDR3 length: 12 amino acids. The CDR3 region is CATSIVPDTQYF. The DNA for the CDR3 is TGTGCCACCAGTATTGTGCCAGATACGCAGTATTTT.

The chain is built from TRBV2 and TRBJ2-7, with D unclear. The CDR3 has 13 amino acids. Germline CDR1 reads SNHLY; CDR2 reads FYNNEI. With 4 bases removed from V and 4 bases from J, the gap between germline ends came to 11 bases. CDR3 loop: CASSVRIGYEQYF. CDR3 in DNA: TGTGCCAGCAGTGTTAGGATAGGGTACGAGCAGTACTTC.

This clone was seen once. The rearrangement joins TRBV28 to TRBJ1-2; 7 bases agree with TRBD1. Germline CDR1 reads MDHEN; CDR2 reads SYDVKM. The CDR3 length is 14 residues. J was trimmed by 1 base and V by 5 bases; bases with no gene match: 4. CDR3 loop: CASSASGGNYGYTF. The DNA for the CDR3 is TGTGCCAGCAGTGCCTCAGGGGGTAACTATGGCTACACCTTC.

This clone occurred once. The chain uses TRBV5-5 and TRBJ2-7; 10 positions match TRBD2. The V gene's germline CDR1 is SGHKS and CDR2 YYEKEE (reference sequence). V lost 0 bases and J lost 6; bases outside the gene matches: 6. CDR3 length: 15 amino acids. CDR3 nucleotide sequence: TGTGCCAGCAGCTTGGCCCTAGGACTAGCGGCCGAGCAGTACTTC. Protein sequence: CASSLALGLAAEQYF.

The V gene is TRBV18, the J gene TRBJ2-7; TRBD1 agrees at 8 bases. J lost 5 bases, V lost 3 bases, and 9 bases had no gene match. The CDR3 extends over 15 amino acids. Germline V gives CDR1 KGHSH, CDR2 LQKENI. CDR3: CASSPLAGGENEQYF. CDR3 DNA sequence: TGTGCCAGCTCACCCCTTGCAGGGGGCGAGAACGAGCAGTACTTC. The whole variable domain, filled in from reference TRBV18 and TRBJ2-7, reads NAGVMQNPRHLVRRRGQEARLRCSPMKGHSHVYWYRQLPEEGLKFMVYLQKENIIDESGMPKERFSAEFPKEGPSILRIQQVVRGDSAAYFCASSPLAGGENEQYFGPGTRLTVT.

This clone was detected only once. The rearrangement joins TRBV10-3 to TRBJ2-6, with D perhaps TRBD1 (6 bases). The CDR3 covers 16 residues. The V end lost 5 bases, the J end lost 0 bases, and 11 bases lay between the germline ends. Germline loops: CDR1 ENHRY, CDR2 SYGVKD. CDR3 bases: TGTGCCATCAGTCAGGGACAAGCCTCTGGGGCCAACGTCCTGACTTTC. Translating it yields CAISQGQASGANVLTF.

The CDR3, as DNA: TGTGCCAGCAGCTTCCACACTGAAGCTTTCTTT. Protein: CASSFHTEAFF. The chain is built from TRBV7-2 and TRBJ1-1; D is unresolved. V was pared by 3 bases and J by 3 bases, with 2 bases between. Germline-derived CDR1 and CDR2 are SGHTA and FQGNSA. The CDR3 is 11 amino acids.